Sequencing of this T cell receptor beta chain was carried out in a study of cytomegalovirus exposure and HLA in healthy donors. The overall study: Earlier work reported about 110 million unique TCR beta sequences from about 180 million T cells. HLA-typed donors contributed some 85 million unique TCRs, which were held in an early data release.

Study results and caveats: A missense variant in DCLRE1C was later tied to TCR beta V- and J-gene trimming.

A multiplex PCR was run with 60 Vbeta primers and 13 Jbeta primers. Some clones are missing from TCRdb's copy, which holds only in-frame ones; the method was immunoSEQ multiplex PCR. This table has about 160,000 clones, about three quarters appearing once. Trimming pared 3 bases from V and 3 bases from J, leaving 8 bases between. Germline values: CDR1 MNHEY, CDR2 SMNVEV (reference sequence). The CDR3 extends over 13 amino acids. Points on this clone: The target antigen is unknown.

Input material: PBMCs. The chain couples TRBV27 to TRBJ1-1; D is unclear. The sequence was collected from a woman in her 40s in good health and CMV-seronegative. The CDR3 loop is CASSFRVHTEAFF. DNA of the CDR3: TGTGCCAGCAGTTTTCGAGTTCACACTGAAGCTTTCTTT.